Here is one TCR beta chain with its context. The data were produced by immunoSEQ multiplex PCR, yet TCRdb's version contains in-frame clones alone and is incomplete. The sample has 150,000 to 200,000 clones, over 80% seen once. The sample originates from a study of blood T cell repertoires in COVID-19. The clonotype comes from a woman older than 75 with active or convalescent COVID-19. Sequenced material: peripheral blood.

As DNA, the CDR3 is TGTGCCAGCAGGGATGCTAGCGGGGGGTGGACAAACATTCAGTACTTC. As protein: CASRDASGGWTNIQYF. This chain links TRBV2 with TRBJ2-4; 11 bases agree with TRBD2. The CDR3 covers 16 residues. V lost 6 bases to trimming and J lost 6 bases; unmatched junction nucleotides: 10. Germline V gene lookup returns CDR1 SNHLY and CDR2 FYNNEI.